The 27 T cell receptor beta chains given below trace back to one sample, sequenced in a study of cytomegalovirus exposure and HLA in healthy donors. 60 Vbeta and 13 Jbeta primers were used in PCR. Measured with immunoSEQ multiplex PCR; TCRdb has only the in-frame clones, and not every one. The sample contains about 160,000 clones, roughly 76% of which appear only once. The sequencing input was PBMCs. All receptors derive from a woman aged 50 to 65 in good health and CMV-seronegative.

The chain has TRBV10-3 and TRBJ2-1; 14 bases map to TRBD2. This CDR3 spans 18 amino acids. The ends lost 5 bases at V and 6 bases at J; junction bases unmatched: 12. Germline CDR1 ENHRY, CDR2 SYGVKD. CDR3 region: CAISTKTSGRAGLNEQFF. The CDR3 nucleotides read TGTGCCATCAGTACTAAGACTAGCGGGAGGGCCGGGCTCAATGAGCAGTTCTTC.

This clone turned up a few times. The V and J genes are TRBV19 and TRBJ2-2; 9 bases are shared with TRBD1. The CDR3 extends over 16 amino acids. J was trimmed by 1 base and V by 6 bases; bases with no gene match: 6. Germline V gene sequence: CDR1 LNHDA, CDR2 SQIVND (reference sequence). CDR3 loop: CASRATGGVNTGELFF. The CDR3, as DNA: TGTGCCAGTAGGGCTACAGGGGGCGTGAACACCGGGGAGCTGTTTTTT. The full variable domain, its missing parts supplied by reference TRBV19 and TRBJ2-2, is DGGITQSPKYLFRKEGQNVTLSCEQNLNHDAMYWYRQDPGQGLRLIYYSQIVNDFQKGDIAEGYSVSREKKESFPLTVTSAQKNPTAFYLCASRATGGVNTGELFFGEGSRLTVL.

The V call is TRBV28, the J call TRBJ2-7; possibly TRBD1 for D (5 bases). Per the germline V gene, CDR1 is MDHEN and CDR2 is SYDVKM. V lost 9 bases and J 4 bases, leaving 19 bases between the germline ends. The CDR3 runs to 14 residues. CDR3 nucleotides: TGTGCCAGTACTACTCCAGGGATGCGGTACGAGCAGTACTTC. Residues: CASTTPGMRYEQYF.

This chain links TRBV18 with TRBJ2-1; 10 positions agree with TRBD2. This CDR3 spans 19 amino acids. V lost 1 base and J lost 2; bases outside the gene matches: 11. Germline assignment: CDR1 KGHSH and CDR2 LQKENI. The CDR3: CASSPRERGGSLTYNEQFF. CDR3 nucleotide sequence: TGTGCCAGCTCACCACGGGAGCGGGGGGGATCTTTAACCTACAATGAGCAGTTCTTC.

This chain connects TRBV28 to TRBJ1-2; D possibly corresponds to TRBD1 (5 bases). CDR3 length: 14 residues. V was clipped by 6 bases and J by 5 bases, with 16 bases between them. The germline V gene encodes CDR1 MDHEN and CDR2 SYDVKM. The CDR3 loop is CASSPPGGSYGYTF. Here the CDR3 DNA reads TGTGCCAGCAGCCCACCCGGGGGTAGTTATGGCTACACCTTC.

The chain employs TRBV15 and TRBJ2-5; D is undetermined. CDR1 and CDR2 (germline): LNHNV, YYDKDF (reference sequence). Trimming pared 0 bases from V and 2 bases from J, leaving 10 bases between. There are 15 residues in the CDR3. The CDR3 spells CATSRDRSTQETQYF. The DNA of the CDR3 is TGTGCCACCAGCAGAGACAGGTCTACTCAAGAGACCCAGTACTTC. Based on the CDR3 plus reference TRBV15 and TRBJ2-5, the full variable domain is DAMVIQNPRYQVTQFGKPVTLSCSQTLNHNVMYWYQQKSSQAPKLLFHYYDKDFNNEADTPDNFQSRRPNTSFCFLDIRSPGLGDTAMYLCATSRDRSTQETQYFGPGTRLLVL.

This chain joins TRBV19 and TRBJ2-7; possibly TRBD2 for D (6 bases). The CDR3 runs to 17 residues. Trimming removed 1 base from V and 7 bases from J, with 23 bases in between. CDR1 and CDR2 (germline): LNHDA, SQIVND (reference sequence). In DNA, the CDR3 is TGTGCCAGTAGTATAGTGGTTCCGGGACTGGGGACGGGGGAGCAGTACTTC. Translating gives CASSIVVPGLGTGEQYF.

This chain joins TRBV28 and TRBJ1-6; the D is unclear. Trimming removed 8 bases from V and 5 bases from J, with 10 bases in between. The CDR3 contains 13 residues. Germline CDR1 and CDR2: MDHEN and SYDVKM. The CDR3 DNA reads TGTGCCAGCTGCGTCTTAAATAATTCACCCCTCCACTTT. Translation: CASCVLNNSPLHF.

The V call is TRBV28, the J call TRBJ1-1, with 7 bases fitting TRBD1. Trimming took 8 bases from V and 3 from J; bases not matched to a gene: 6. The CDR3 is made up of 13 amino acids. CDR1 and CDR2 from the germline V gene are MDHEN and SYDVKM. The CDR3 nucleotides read TGTGCCAGCGGGACCGGACAGGACACTGAAGCTTTCTTT. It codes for CASGTGQDTEAFF.

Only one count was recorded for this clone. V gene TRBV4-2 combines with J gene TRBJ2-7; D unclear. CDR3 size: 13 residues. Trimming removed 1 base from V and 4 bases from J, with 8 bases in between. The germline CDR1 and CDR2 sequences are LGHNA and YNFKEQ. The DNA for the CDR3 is TGTGCCAGCAGCCAAGGGGCACGGTACGAGCAGTACTTC. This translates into CASSQGARYEQYF.

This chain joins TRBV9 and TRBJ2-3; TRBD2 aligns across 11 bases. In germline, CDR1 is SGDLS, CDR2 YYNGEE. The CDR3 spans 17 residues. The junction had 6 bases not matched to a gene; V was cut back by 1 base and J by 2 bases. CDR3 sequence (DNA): TGTGCCAGCAGCGTAAGTAGCGGGGGGGCCTCCACAGATACGCAGTATTTT. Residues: CASSVSSGGASTDTQYF. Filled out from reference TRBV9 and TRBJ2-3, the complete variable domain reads DSGVTQTPKHLITATGQRVTLRCSPRSGDLSVYWYQQSLDQGLQFLIQYYNGEERAKGNILERFSAQQFPDLHSELNLSSLELGDSALYFCASSVSSGGASTDTQYFGPGTRLTVL.

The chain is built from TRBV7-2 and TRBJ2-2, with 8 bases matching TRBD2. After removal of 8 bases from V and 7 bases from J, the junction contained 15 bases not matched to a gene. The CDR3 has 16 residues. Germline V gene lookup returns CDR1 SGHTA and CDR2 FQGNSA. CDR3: CASSAWSLAGIGELFF. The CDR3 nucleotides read TGTGCCAGCTCAGCTTGGTCATTAGCGGGGATCGGGGAGCTGTTTTTT.

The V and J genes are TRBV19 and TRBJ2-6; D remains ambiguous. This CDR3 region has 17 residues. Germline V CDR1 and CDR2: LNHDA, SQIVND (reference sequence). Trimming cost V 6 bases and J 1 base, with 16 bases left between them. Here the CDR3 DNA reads TGTGCCAGTAGGTCTTATGCTGAGTGGTCTGGGGCCAACGTCCTGACTTTC. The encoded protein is CASRSYAEWSGANVLTF. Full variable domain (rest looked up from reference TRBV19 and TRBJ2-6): DGGITQSPKYLFRKEGQNVTLSCEQNLNHDAMYWYRQDPGQGLRLIYYSQIVNDFQKGDIAEGYSVSREKKESFPLTVTSAQKNPTAFYLCASRSYAEWSGANVLTFGAGSRLTVL.

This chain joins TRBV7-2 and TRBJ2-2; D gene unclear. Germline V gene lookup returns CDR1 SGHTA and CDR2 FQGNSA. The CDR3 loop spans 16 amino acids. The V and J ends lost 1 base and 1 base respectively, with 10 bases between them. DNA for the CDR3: TGTGCCAGCAGCTTAGTTTCCAGGATGAACACCGGGGAGCTGTTTTTT. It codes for CASSLVSRMNTGELFF.

CDR3 coding DNA: TGTGCCAGCAGTGAAACGAGCCGGAACACCGGGGAGCTGTTTTTT. Translated, it gives CASSETSRNTGELFF. This chain uses TRBV2 with TRBJ2-2; D not resolved. Trimming took off 2 bases at V and 1 base at J, with 8 bases between the two ends. The CDR3 sequence is 15 residues long. Germline lookup yields CDR1 SNHLY and CDR2 FYNNEI.

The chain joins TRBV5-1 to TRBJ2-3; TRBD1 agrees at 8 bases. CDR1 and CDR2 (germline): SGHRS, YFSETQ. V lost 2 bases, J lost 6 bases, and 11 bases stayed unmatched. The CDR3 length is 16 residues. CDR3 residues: CASSLWTGRNPDTQYF. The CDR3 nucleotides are TGCGCCAGCAGCTTATGGACAGGGCGAAACCCGGATACGCAGTATTTT.

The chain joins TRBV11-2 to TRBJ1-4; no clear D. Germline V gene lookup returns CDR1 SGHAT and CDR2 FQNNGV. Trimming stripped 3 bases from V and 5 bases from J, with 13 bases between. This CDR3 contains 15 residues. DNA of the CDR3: TGTGCCAGCAGCTTCCGGGAACCCTTAAATGAAAAACTGTTTTTT. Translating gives CASSFREPLNEKLFF.

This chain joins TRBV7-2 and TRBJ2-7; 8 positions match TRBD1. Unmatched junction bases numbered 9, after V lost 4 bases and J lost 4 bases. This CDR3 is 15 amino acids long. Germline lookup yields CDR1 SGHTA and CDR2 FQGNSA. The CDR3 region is CASSSDSGGAYEQYF. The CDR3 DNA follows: TGTGCCAGCAGCTCAGACTCAGGGGGCGCGTACGAGCAGTACTTC.

The chain's CDR3 is CASSLGGLSGANVLTF. CDR3 bases: TGCGCCAGCAGCTTGGGGGGGCTCTCTGGGGCCAACGTCCTGACTTTC. The chain uses TRBV5-1 and TRBJ2-6; D is perhaps TRBD1 (6 bases). The CDR3 consists of 16 residues. From germline, CDR1 is SGHRS and CDR2 YFSETQ. The germline V and J ends were trimmed by 0 bases and 0 bases, with 7 bases remaining between them.

The CDR3 loop reads CASKELTVETQYF. As DNA, the CDR3 is TGTGCCAGCAAGGAGCTAACTGTCGAGACCCAGTACTTC. The chain carries TRBV2 and TRBJ2-5; no definite D call. The CDR3 is 13 amino acids. V lost 7 bases, J lost 5 bases, and 14 bases lay in between. Per germline, CDR1 SNHLY and CDR2 FYNNEI.

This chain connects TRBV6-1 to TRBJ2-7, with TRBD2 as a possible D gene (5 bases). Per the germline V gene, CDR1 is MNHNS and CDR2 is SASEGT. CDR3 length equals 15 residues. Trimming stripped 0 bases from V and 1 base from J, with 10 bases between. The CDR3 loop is CASSEAPGSSYEQYF. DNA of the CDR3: TGTGCCAGCAGTGAAGCACCGGGATCTTCCTACGAGCAGTACTTC.

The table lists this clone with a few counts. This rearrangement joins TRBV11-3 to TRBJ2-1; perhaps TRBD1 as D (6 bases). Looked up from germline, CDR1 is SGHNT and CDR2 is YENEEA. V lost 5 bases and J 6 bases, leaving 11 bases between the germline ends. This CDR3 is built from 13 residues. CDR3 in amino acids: CASSRDMLNEQFF. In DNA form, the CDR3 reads TGTGCCAGCAGCAGGGACATGCTCAATGAGCAGTTCTTC.

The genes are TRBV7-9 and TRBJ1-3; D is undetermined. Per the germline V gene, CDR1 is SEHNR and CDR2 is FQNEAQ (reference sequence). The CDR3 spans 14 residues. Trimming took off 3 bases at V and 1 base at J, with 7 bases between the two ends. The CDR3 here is CASSFGKSGNTIYF. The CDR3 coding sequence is TGTGCCAGCAGCTTCGGGAAATCTGGAAACACCATATATTTT.

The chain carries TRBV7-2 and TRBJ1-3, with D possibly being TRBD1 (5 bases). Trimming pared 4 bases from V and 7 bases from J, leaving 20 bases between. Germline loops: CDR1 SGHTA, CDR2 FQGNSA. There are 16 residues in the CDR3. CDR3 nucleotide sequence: TGTGCCAGCAGCTCCCGGCCCCCAGGGAACGGTAACACCATATATTTT. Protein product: CASSSRPPGNGNTIYF.

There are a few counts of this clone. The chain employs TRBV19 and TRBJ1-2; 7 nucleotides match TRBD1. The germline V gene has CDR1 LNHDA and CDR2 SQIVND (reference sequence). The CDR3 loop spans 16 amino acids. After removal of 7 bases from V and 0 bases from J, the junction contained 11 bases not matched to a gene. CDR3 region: CASNRGGTDTNYGYTF. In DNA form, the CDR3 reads TGTGCCAGTAACCGCGGGGGGACAGATACTAACTATGGCTACACCTTC.

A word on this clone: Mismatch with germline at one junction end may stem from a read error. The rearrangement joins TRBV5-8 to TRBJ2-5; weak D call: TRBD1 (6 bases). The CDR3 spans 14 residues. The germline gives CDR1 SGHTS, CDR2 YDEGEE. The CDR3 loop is CASNIRTVQGTQYF. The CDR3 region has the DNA TGTGCCAGCAACATAAGGACAGTCCAAGGGACCCAGTACTTC.

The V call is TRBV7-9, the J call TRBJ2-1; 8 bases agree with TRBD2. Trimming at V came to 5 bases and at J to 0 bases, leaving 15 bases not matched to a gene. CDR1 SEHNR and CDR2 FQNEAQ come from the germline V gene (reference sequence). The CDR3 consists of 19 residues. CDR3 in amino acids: CASSSPLAARDGSYNEQFF. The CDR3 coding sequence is TGTGCCAGCAGCAGCCCACTAGCGGCCCGCGATGGCTCCTACAATGAGCAGTTCTTC.